This TCR beta chain was sequenced in a study of T cell clonality in common variable immunodeficiency. Assay used: immunoSEQ multiplex PCR; TCRdb lists only in-frame clones, some missing. There are 40,000 to 50,000 clones in the sample, none observed a single time. As to this clone: The antigen remains unidentified. The CDR3 extends 3 residues past the end of the read, so its final part is completed from the germline J gene.

CDR1 and CDR2 (germline): SEHNR, FQNEAQ (reference sequence). This CDR3 contains 13 residues. Study-wide results and limits: Reportedly, TCR beta sequences from common variable immunodeficiency showed fewer deletions and N-nucleotide insertions.

This chain connects TRBV7-9 to TRBJ1-2, with D possibly TRBD1 on 5 matching bases. The clonotype originates from a person aged 18 to 75 in good health. The sequencing input was peripheral blood mononuclear cells. The covered CDR3 bases are TGTGCCAGCAGCCAAGCAAGGGGAGACGGC. Translated: CASSQARGDG. From start to end, the CDR3 is CASSQARGDGYTF. Full variable domain (rest looked up from reference TRBV7-9 and TRBJ1-2): DTGVSQNPRHKITKRGQNVTFRCDPISEHNRLYWYRQTLGQGPEFLTYFQNEAQLEKSRLLSDRFSAERPKGSFSTLEIQRTEQGDSAMYLCASSQARGDGYTFGSGTRLTVV.